The next 20 T cell receptor beta chains were all read from a single sample in a study of technical replicates of blood from a handful of donors. Assay: immunoSEQ multiplex PCR; the TCRdb copy retains only in-frame clones and omits some. Counted here are about 59,000 clones, more than 75% occurring once; the ten biggest clones make up more than 4.5%. The sample comprised PBMCs. Receptors were obtained from a human donor in good health. Some clones in this sample may be carry-over from other donors' samples.

This clone was seen only a few times. The chain links TRBV5-4 to TRBJ1-1, with a weak D call TRBD1 (6 bases). Germline-derived CDR1 and CDR2 are SGHNT and YYREEE (reference sequence). The V gene lost 5 bases and the J gene lost 1 base, with 9 bases spanning the gap. The CDR3 has 13 residues. CDR3 amino acids: CASSKQGNTEAFF. In DNA, the CDR3 is TGTGCCAGCAGTAAACAGGGGAACACTGAAGCTTTCTTT.

This clone was detected a few times. The chain carries TRBV10-2 and TRBJ2-2; D is possibly TRBD2 (5 bases). The V end was cut by 6 bases, the J end by 2 bases, with 16 bases between. The CDR3 is 16 residues long. Looked up from germline, CDR1 is WSHSY and CDR2 is SAAADI. CDR3 protein: CASRPAETRNTGELFF. The CDR3 region has the DNA TGCGCCAGCAGACCCGCGGAAACTAGAAACACCGGGGAGCTGTTTTTT.

This clone has a single count. The V and J genes are TRBV11-1 and TRBJ2-7; 9 positions agree with TRBD2. CDR1 and CDR2 (germline): SGHAT, FQDESV (reference sequence). CDR3 size: 16 residues. Trimming cost V 5 bases and J 3 bases; bases outside gene matches: 11. Here the CDR3 reads CASSTRVEREDYEQYF. The CDR3, as DNA: TGTGCCAGCAGCACCCGAGTGGAGCGGGAGGACTACGAGCAGTACTTC.

Only one count was recorded for this clone. The gene calls are TRBV6-6 and TRBJ1-2, with TRBD1 matching over 7 bases. CDR3 length: 13 amino acids. Germline lookup yields CDR1 MNHNY and CDR2 SVGAGI (reference sequence). Trimming cost V 7 bases and J 5 bases; bases outside gene matches: 7. CDR3 loop: CASTPGQSYGYTF. The CDR3 DNA is TGTGCCAGCACCCCGGGACAGTCTTATGGCTACACCTTC.

This clone was seen only once. CDR3 region: CASSLGGAGRETQYF. The CDR3 DNA is TGTGCCAGCAGCTTAGGAGGGGCAGGGAGGGAGACCCAGTACTTC. The rearrangement uses TRBV7-8 and TRBJ2-5; tentative D call: TRBD2 (6 bases). CDR1 is SGHVS, CDR2 FQNEAQ, per germline. V shed 1 base and J shed 5 bases, with 14 bases lying between them. This CDR3 has 15 amino acids.

The chain is built from TRBV9 and TRBJ1-5; 9 bases line up with TRBD1. The V gene end was trimmed by 0 bases and the J gene end by 7 bases; junction bases not matched to a gene: 2. CDR3 length: 14 residues. Germline assignment: CDR1 SGDLS and CDR2 YYNGEE. The CDR3 bases are TGTGCCAGCAGCGTAGGCACAGGGGGCCAGCCCCAGCATTTT. Translating gives CASSVGTGGQPQHF.

Only a few counts were recorded for this clone. The rearrangement uses TRBV30 and TRBJ1-4, with TRBD1 as a possible D gene (5 bases). This CDR3 comprises 13 residues. V was cut by 1 base and J by 4 bases, with 7 bases left in between. The germline V gene has CDR1 GTSNPN and CDR2 SVGIG (reference sequence). The CDR3 spells CAWSAQGNEKLFF. CDR3 nucleotides: TGTGCCTGGAGTGCCCAGGGTAATGAAAAACTGTTTTTT.

The rearrangement uses TRBV5-1 and TRBJ1-1, with D uncertain. The germline V gene has CDR1 SGHRS and CDR2 YFSETQ. The CDR3 extends over 15 amino acids. Trimming removed 4 bases at V and 0 bases at J, with 13 bases between. DNA for the CDR3: TGCGCCAGCAGCCCGCAGGCGGGTATGAACACTGAAGCTTTCTTT. Protein: CASSPQAGMNTEAFF.

The chain uses TRBV12-5 and TRBJ1-3, with a weak D call TRBD1 (5 bases). Germline V gene lookup returns CDR1 LGHNT and CDR2 FRNRAP. CDR3 length: 14 amino acids. The ends were cut back, 10 bases at V and 0 bases at J, with 13 bases in the middle. Here the CDR3 reads CATGDSRSGNTIYF. CDR3 bases: TGTGCTACCGGGGACTCCCGCTCTGGAAACACCATATATTTT.

The rearrangement joins TRBV19 to TRBJ2-7; no clear D. The CDR3 extends over 18 amino acids. Germline V gene data show CDR1 as LNHDA and CDR2 as SQIVND (reference sequence). Trimming stripped 5 bases from V and 0 bases from J, with 23 bases between. CDR3 protein: CASSWQITEAASSYEQYF. DNA for the CDR3: TGTGCCAGTAGTTGGCAGATAACCGAGGCAGCTAGCTCCTACGAGCAGTACTTC.

This rearrangement joins TRBV4-3 to TRBJ2-1; possibly TRBD2 for D (6 bases). V shed 0 bases and J shed 6 bases, with 12 bases lying between them. The CDR3 covers 15 residues. The V gene's germline CDR1 is LGHNA and CDR2 YSLEER. The CDR3 bases are TGCGCCAGCAGCCAAGATGGGCTAGCGATCAATGAGCAGTTCTTC. It specifies CASSQDGLAINEQFF.

The chain joins TRBV11-2 to TRBJ2-1; 7 bases align to TRBD2. Per germline, CDR1 SGHAT and CDR2 FQNNGV. The CDR3 consists of 17 residues. J was trimmed by 3 bases and V by 1 base; bases with no gene match: 9. CDR3: CASSLARLAGVYNEQFF. As DNA, the CDR3 is TGTGCCAGCAGCTTAGCCCGGCTGGCGGGGGTCTACAATGAGCAGTTCTTC.

The rearrangement uses TRBV7-2 and TRBJ1-5, with 8 nucleotides matching TRBD1. This CDR3 has 16 amino acids. With 1 base clipped from V and 3 bases from J, the junction kept 5 bases outside the gene matches. Germline V gene sequence: CDR1 SGHTA, CDR2 FQGNSA. CDR3 nucleotide sequence: TGTGCCAGCAGCTTAGGCCAGGGGGCGTCCAATCAGCCCCAGCATTTT. Protein sequence: CASSLGQGASNQPQHF.

This clone has a single count. This chain connects TRBV25-1 to TRBJ1-1; possibly TRBD1 for D (6 bases). The CDR3 covers 13 residues. The V gene's germline CDR1 is MGHDK and CDR2 SYGVNS. Trimming took 6 bases from V and 6 from J, leaving 14 bases between them. The CDR3 spells CASRGGVVAEAFF. CDR3 DNA sequence: TGTGCCAGCAGAGGGGGGGTAGTTGCTGAAGCTTTCTTT.

J is TRBJ2-5 and V is TRBV6-1, with 11 bases fitting TRBD2. The CDR3 consists of 15 residues. From germline, CDR1 is MNHNS and CDR2 SASEGT. With V trimmed by 3 bases and J by 7 bases, 7 bases remained unmatched. The CDR3 spells CASSDMTSGEGTQYF. The CDR3 DNA sequence: TGTGCCAGCAGTGATATGACTAGCGGGGAGGGGACCCAGTACTTC.

The CDR3, as DNA: TGTGCCAGCGGGAGGGGGTCCTCCTACGAGCAGTACTTC. Translated: CASGRGSSYEQYF. This chain uses TRBV11-3 with TRBJ2-7; maybe TRBD2 (7 bases). The germline V gene encodes CDR1 SGHNT and CDR2 YENEEA. The CDR3 runs to 13 residues. Trimming removed 8 bases at V and 0 bases at J, with 11 bases between.

This chain joins TRBV5-6 and TRBJ2-7; TRBD2 matches 16 bases. The CDR3 runs to 19 residues. CDR1 and CDR2 (germline): SGHDT, YYEEEE. With 4 bases clipped from V and 0 bases from J, the junction kept 10 bases outside the gene matches. CDR3 loop: CASSGGGLAGGSFSYEQYF. CDR3 sequence (DNA): TGTGCCAGCAGCGGGGGGGGACTAGCGGGAGGGTCCTTCTCCTACGAGCAGTACTTC.

The chain couples TRBV9 to TRBJ2-3; 8 nucleotides line up with TRBD2. Per germline, CDR1 SGDLS and CDR2 YYNGEE. V was pared by 4 bases and J by 4 bases, with 8 bases of the junction left unmatched. CDR3 length: 15 residues. The CDR3 is CASSTGGARADTQYF. The DNA of the CDR3 is TGTGCCAGCAGCACCGGGGGGGCTCGGGCAGATACGCAGTATTTT.

The rearrangement uses TRBV5-6 and TRBJ1-4; D remains unclear. Germline CDR1 reads SGHDT; CDR2 reads YYEEEE. Deletions cut 0 bases from V and 6 bases from J, with 6 bases between. This CDR3 has 13 amino acids. CDR3 amino acids: CASSLDEDEKLFF. CDR3 sequence (DNA): TGTGCCAGCAGCTTGGACGAGGATGAAAAACTGTTTTTT.

V usage is TRBV19 and J usage is TRBJ2-5, with 8 bases aligning to TRBD1. CDR1 is LNHDA and CDR2 is SQIVND in the germline V gene (reference sequence). CDR3 length equals 15 residues. J was trimmed by 5 bases and V by 3 bases; bases with no gene match: 8. The CDR3 region is CASSMRAGGRETQYF. Here the CDR3 DNA reads TGTGCCAGTAGTATGAGGGCAGGGGGCCGGGAGACCCAGTACTTC.